This T cell receptor (beta chain) was recovered during a study of regulatory T cells in long-lasting Graves disease. The junction had 13 bases not matched to a gene; V was cut back by 2 bases and J by 13 bases. The CDR3 is 14 residues long. Germline V gives CDR1 GTSNPN, CDR2 SVGIG (reference sequence). Study-wide results and caveats: Clonotypes that were public and shared totalled a few thousand in persistent patients versus over 800 in new patients. The study found TRBV28, TRBJ1-2 and TRBJ2-5 favored in persistent disease. Lower TCR diversity was seen in persistent Graves' patients than in newly diagnosed ones.

A remark on this clonotype: Its target is not known.

Assembly of TCR beta libraries relied on iRepertoire HTBI primers together with Arm-PCR of CDR3 regions. Via MiXCR, TCRdb re-called the multiplex PCR reads, giving one row per CDR3 protein. Altogether a few hundred thousand distinct CDR3 sequences are present, around 24% being singletons, with the ten largest covering about a quarter. Sample time point: persistent/refractory GD, antithyroid drugs over 5 years with positive TRAb. PBMC RNA was the source of the TCR library. Graves' disease was diagnosed by American Thyroid Association guidelines. This chain joins TRBV30 and TRBJ2-2; 7 bases align to TRBD2. The TCR sequence derives from a female donor with Graves disease. The specimen was peripheral blood mononuclear cells (PBMCs), collected when the disease was refractory, from a patient treated with antithyroid drugs. DNA of the CDR3: TGTGCCTGGAGTAGTGGGTCTAGCGGAGTAGGGCTGTTTTTT. This sequence encodes CAWSSGSSGVGLFF.